The source of this TCR beta chain is a study of identical twins. Findings and caveats of the study: Interpretation of the results relied on cross-sectional statistical analysis and not on following the same donors. Cord blood beta clonotypes present at high abundance carried fewer insertions; no such pattern appeared in memory repertoires.

All donors were healthy, and all were Caucasian. Via MiXCR, TCRdb re-called the 5' RACE reads, giving one row per CDR3 protein. The sample records under 300,000 distinct CDR3 sequences, approximately 12% being singletons. The CDR3 covers 14 residues. V lost 6 bases to trimming and J lost 8 bases; unmatched junction nucleotides: 9. Germline lookup yields CDR1 KGHSH and CDR2 LQKENI. This clonotype has more than one count but fewer than ten. What it binds is not known. These same records also appear under a second study, on yellow fever vaccine responses in identical twins. That report notes: Reported findings indicate that twins' vaccine T cell responses seemed partially convergent, partially personalized.

The sample consisted of memory (CD45RO+) T cells sorted from blood. The sequence was collected from a woman aged 18-35 years in good health. This sequence joins TRBV18 and TRBJ1-4, with TRBD1 identical over 7 bases. The DNA for the CDR3 is TGTGCCAGCTCTAGGGACAGCAGAGGAGAAAAACTGTTTTTT. It is translated as CASSRDSRGEKLFF.